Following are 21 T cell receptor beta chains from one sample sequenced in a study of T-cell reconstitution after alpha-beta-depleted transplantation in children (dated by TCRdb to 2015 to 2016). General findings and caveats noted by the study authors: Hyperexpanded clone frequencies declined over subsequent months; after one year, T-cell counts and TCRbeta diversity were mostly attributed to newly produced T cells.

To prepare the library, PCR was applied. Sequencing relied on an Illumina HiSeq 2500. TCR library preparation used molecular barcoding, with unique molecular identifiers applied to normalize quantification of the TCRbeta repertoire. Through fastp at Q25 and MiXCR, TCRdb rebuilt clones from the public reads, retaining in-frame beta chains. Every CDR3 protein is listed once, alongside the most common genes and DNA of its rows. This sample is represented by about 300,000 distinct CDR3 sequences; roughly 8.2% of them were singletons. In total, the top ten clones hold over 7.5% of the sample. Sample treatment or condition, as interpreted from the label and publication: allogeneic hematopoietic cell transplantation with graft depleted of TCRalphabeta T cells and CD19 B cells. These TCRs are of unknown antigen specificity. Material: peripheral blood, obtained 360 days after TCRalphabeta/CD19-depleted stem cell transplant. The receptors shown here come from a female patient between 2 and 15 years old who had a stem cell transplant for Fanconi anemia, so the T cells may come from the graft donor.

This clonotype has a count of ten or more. CDR3 region: CASSLTVLDNEQFF. The CDR3 DNA sequence: TGCGCCAGCAGCTTGACCGTTCTGGACAATGAGCAGTTCTTC. V gene TRBV5-1 combines with J gene TRBJ2-1, with D hard to call. The CDR3 has 14 amino acids. The V and J ends lost 1 base and 5 bases respectively, with 10 bases between them. CDR1 and CDR2 from the germline V gene are SGHRS and YFSETQ.

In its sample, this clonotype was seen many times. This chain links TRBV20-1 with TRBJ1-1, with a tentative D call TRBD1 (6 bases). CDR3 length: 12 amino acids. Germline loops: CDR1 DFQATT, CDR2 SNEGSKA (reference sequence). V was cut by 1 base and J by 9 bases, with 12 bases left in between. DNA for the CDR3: TGCAGTGCTAGAGTTGAGGGGGGCAAAGCTTTCTTT. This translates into CSARVEGGKAFF.

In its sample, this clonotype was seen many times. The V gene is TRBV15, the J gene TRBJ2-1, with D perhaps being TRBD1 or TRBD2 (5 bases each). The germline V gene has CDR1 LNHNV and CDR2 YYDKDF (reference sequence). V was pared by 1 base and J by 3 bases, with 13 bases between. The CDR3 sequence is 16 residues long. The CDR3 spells CATSRVRGAFYNEQFF. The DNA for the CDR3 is TGTGCCACCAGCAGAGTTAGAGGGGCCTTCTACAATGAGCAGTTCTTC.

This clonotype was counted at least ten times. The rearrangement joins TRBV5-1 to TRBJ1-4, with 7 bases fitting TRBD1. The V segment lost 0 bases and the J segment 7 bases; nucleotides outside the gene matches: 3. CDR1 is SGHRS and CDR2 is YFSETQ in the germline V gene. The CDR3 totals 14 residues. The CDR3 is CASSLAGGSEKLFF. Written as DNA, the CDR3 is TGCGCCAGCAGCTTGGCAGGGGGAAGTGAAAAACTGTTTTTT.

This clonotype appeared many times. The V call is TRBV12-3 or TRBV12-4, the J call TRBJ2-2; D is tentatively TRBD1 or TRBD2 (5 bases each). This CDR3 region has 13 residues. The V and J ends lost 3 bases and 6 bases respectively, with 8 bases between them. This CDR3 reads CASSFRGAGELFF. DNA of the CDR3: TGTGCCAGCAGTTTTAGGGGAGCCGGGGAGCTGTTTTTT.

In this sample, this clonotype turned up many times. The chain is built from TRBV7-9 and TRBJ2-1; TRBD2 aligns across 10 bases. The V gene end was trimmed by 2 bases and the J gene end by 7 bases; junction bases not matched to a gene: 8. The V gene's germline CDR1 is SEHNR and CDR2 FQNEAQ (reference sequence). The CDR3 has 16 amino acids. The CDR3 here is CASSLMSLAGANEQFF. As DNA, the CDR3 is TGTGCCAGCAGCTTAATGTCTCTAGCGGGGGCTAATGAGCAGTTCTTC.

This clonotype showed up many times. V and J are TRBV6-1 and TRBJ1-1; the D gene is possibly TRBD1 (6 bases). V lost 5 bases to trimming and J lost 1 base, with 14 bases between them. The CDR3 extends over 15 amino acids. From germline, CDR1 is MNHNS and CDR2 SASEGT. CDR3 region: CASSPWAGENTEAFF. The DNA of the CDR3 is TGTGCCAGCAGTCCATGGGCAGGGGAGAACACTGAAGCTTTCTTT.

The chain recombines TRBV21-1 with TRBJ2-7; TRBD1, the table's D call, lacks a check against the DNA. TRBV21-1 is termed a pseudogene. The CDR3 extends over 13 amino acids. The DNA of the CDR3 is TGTGCCAGCCCGAAGGGGGGCCGGAACGAGCAGTACGTC. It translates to CASPKGGRNEQYV.

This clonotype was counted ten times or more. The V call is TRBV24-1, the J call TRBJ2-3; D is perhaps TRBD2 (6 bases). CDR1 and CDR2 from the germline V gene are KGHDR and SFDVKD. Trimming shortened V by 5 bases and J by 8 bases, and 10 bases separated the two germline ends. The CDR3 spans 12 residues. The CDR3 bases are TGTGCCACCAGTGGGACTATCCCTACGCAGTATTTT. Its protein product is CATSGTIPTQYF.

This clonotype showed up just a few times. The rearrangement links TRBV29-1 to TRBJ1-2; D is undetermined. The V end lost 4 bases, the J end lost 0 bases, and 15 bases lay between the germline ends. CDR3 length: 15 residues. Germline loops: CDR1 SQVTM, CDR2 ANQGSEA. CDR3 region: CSVGSFLASNYGYTF. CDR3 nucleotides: TGCAGCGTTGGTTCCTTCCTAGCGTCTAACTATGGCTACACCTTC.

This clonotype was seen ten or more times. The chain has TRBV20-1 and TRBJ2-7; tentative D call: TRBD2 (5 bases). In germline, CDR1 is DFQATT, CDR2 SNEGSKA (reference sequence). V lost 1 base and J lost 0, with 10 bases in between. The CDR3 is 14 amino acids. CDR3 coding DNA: TGCAGTGCTAGAGGTGAAACTAGCTCCTACGAGCAGTACTTC. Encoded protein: CSARGETSSYEQYF.

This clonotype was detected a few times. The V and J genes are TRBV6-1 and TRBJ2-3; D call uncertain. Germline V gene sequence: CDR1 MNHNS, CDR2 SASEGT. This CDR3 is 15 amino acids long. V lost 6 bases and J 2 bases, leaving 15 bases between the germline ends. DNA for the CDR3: TGTGCCAGCAGGCCCGGTGGTACTTCCACAGATACGCAGTATTTT. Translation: CASRPGGTSTDTQYF.

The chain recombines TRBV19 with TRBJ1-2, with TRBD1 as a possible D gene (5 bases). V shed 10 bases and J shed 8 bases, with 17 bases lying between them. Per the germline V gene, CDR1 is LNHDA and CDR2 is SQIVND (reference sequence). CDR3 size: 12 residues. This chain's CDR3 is CATSPGPLGYTF. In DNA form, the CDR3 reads TGTGCCACCAGCCCGGGACCCTTGGGCTACACCTTC. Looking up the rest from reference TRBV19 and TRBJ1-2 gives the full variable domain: DGGITQSPKYLFRKEGQNVTLSCEQNLNHDAMYWYRQDPGQGLRLIYYSQIVNDFQKGDIAEGYSVSREKKESFPLTVTSAQKNPTAFYLCATSPGPLGYTFGSGTRLTVV.

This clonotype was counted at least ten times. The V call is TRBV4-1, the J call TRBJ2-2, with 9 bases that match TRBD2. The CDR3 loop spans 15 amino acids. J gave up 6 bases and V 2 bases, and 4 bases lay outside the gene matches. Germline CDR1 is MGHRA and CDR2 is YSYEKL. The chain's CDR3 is CASSQFGTSPGELFF. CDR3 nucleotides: TGCGCCAGCAGCCAATTCGGGACTAGCCCCGGGGAGCTGTTTTTT.

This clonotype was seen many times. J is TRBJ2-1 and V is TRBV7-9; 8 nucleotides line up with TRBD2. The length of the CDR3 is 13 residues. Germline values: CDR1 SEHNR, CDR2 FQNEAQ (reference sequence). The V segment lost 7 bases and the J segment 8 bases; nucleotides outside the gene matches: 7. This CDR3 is CASISGLVDEQFF. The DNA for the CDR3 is TGTGCCAGCATCTCGGGACTAGTCGATGAGCAGTTCTTC. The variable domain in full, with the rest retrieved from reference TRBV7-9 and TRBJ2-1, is DTGVSQNPRHKITKRGQNVTFRCDPISEHNRLYWYRQTLGQGPEFLTYFQNEAQLEKSRLLSDRFSAERPKGSFSTLEIQRTEQGDSAMYLCASISGLVDEQFFGPGTRLTVL.

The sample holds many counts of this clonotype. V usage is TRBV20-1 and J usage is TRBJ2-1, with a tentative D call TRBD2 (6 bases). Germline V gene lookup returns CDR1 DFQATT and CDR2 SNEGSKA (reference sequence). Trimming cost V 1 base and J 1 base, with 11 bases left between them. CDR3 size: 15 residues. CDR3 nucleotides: TGCAGTGCTAGAGTCCGGGGGAGGTCCTACAATGAGCAGTTCTTC. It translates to CSARVRGRSYNEQFF.

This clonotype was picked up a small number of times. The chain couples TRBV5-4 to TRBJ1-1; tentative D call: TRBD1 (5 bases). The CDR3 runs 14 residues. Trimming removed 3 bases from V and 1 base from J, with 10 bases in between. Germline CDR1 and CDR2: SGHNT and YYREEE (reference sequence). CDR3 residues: CASSSGTWNTEAFF. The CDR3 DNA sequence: TGTGCCAGCAGCTCCGGGACCTGGAACACTGAAGCTTTCTTT.

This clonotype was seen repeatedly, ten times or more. CDR3 protein: CASSQGIGIGYEQYF. In DNA form, the CDR3 reads TGCGCCAGCAGCCAAGGGATTGGGATCGGGTACGAGCAGTACTTC. The chain combines TRBV4-3 with TRBJ2-7, with D unclear. The CDR3 spans 15 residues. From germline, CDR1 is LGHNA and CDR2 YSLEER. V lost 1 base, J lost 4 bases, and 14 bases lay in between.

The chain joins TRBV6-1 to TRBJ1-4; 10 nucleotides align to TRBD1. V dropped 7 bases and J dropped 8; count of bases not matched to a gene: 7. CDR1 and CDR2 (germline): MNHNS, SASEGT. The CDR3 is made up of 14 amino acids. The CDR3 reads CASNRQGAKEKLFF. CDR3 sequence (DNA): TGTGCCAGCAACCGACAGGGGGCGAAGGAAAAACTGTTTTTT.

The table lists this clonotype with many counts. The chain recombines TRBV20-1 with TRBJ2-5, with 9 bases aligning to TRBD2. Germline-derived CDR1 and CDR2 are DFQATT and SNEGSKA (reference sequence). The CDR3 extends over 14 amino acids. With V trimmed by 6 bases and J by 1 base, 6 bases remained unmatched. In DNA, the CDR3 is TGCAGTGCGAGGAGGACTAGCGTCCAAGAGACCCAGTACTTC. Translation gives CSARRTSVQETQYF.

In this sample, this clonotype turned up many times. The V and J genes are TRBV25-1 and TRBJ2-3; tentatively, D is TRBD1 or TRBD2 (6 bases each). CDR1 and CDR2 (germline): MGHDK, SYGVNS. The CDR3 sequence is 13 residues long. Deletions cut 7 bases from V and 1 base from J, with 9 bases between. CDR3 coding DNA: TGTGCCAGCAATAGGGGGGGCACAGATACGCAGTATTTT. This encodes CASNRGGTDTQYF.